This T cell receptor (beta chain) comes out of a study of blood T cell repertoires in COVID-19. TCRdb keeps only in-frame clones here, not all; method: immunoSEQ multiplex PCR. The sample holds about 74,000 clones, around 80% seen once. Germline V gene sequence: CDR1 SGHRS, CDR2 YFSETQ. V was cut by 4 bases and J by 0 bases, with 16 bases left in between. CDR3 length equals 17 residues. The receptor was isolated from a human donor in a cohort sampled during active COVID-19. The chain combines TRBV5-1 with TRBJ1-4, with TRBD1 as a possible D gene (6 bases). What was sequenced was peripheral blood. The CDR3 nucleotides are TGCGCCAGCAGCGTGGGGGCGGGGGCCGCAACTAATGAAAAACTGTTTTTT. Its translation: CASSVGAGAATNEKLFF.